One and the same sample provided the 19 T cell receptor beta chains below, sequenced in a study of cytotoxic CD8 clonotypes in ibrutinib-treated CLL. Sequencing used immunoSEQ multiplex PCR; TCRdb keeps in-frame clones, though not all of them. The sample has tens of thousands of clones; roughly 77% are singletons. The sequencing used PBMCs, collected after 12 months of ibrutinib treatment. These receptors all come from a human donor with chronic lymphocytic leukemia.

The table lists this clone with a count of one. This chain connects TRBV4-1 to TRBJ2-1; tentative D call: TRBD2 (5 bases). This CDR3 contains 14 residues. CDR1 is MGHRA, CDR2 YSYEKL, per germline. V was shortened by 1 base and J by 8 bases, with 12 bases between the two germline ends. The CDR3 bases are TGCGCCAGCAGCCAAGTAGGGCTAGCCGATGAGCAGTTCTTC. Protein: CASSQVGLADEQFF.

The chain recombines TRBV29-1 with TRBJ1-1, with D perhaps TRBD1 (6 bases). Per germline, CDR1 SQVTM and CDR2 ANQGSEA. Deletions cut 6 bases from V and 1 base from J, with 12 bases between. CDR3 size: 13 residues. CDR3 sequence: CSVGAQWNTEAFF. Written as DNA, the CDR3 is TGCAGCGTGGGGGCTCAGTGGAACACTGAAGCTTTCTTT. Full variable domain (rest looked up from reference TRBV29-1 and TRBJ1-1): SAVISQKPSRDICQRGTSLTIQCQVDSQVTMMFWYRQQPGQSLTLIATANQGSEATYESGFVIDKFPISRPNLTFSTLTVSNMSPEDSSIYLCSVGAQWNTEAFFGQGTRLTVV.

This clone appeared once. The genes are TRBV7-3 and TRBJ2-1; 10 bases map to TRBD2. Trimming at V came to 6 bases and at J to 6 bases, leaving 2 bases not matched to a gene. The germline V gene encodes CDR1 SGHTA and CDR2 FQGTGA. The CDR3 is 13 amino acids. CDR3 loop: CASRASGSNEQFF. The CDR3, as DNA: TGTGCCAGCAGGGCTAGCGGGAGCAATGAGCAGTTCTTC.

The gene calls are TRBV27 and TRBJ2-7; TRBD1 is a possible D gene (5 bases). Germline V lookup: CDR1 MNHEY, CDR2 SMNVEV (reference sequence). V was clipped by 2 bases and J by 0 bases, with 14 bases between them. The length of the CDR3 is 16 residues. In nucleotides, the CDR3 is TGTGCCAGCAGTTTAGTTGGGGCCCCCAGCTCCTACGAGCAGTACTTC. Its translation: CASSLVGAPSSYEQYF.

The chain's CDR3 is CASSLLGGKNTEAFF. The CDR3 bases are TGTGCCAGCAGCTTACTGGGGGGGAAAAACACTGAAGCTTTCTTT. The genes are TRBV7-6 and TRBJ1-1, with D maybe TRBD1 (5 bases). From germline, CDR1 is SGHVS and CDR2 FNYEAQ. With 2 bases removed from V and 2 bases from J, the gap between germline ends came to 12 bases. CDR3 length: 15 residues.

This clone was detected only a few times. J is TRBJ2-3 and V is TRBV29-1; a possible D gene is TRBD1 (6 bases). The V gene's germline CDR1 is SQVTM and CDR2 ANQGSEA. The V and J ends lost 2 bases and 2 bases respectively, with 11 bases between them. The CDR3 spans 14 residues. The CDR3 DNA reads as TGCAGCGTTGAAAGGGGGAGCTCCACAGATACGCAGTATTTT. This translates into CSVERGSSTDTQYF.

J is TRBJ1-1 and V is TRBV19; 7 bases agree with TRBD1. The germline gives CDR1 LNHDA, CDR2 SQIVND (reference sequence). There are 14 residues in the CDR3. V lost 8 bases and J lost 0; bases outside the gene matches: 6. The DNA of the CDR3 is TGTGCCAGTTCGGGCAGGGGGATGAACACTGAAGCTTTCTTT. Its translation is CASSGRGMNTEAFF.

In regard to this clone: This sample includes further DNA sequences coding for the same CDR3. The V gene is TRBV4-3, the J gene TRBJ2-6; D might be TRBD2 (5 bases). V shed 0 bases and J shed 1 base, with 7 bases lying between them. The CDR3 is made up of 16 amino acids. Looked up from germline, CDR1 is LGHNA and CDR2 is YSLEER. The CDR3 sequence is CASSQEGGSGANVLTF. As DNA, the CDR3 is TGCGCCAGCAGCCAAGAAGGCGGGTCTGGGGCCAACGTCCTGACTTTC.

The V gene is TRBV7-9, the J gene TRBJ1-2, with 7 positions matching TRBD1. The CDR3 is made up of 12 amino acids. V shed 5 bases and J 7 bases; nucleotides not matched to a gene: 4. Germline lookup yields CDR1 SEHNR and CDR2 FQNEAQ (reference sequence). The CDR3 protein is CASSPRGRGYTF. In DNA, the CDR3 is TGTGCCAGCAGCCCTAGGGGGCGTGGCTACACCTTC.

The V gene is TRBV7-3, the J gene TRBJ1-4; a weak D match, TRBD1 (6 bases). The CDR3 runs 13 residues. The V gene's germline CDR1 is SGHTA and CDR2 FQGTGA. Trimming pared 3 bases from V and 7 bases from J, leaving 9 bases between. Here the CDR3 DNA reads TGTGCCAGCAGCTTGGGGGCCGGTGAAAAACTGTTTTTT. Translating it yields CASSLGAGEKLFF.

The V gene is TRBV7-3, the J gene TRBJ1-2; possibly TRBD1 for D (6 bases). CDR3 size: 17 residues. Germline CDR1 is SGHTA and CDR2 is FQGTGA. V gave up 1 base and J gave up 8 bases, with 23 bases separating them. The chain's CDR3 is CASSLIPKKQGLRGYTF. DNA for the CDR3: TGTGCCAGCAGCTTAATCCCGAAAAAACAGGGACTCAGGGGCTACACCTTC.

DNA of the CDR3: TGCGCCAGCAGCCAAGAGGGGACAGGGGCCGAGCAGTACTTC. Translation gives CASSQEGTGAEQYF. V is TRBV4-3 and J is TRBJ2-7, with 10 bases that match TRBD1. Trimming took 0 bases from V and 6 from J; bases not matched to a gene: 2. CDR3 size: 14 residues. Germline V lookup: CDR1 LGHNA, CDR2 YSLEER.

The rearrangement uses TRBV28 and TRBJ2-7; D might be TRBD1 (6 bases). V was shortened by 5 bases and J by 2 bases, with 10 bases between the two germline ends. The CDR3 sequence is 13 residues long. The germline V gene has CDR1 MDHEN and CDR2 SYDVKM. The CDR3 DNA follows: TGTGCCAGCAGTGAGGCAGGGGCCTACGAGCAGTACTTC. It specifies CASSEAGAYEQYF.

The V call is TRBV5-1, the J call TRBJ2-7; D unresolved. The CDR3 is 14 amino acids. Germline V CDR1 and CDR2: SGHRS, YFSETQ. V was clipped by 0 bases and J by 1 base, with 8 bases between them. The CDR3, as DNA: TGCGCCAGCAGCTTGGGGGCGCCTTCCTACGAGCAGTACTTC. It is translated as CASSLGAPSYEQYF.

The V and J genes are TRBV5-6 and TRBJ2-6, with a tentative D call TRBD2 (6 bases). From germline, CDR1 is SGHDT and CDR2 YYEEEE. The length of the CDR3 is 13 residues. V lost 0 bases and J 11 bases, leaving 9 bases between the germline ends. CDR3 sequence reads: CASSLAGEDVLTF. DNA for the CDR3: TGTGCCAGCAGCTTGGCCGGGGAGGACGTCCTGACTTTC.

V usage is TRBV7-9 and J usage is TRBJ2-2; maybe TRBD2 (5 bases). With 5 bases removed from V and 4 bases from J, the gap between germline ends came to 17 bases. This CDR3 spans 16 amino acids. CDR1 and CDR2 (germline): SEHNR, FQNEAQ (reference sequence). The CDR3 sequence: CASSPTPGVGTGELFF. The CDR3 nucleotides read TGTGCCAGCAGCCCCACACCCGGGGTCGGCACCGGGGAGCTGTTTTTT. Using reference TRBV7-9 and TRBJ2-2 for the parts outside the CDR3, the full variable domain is DTGVSQNPRHKITKRGQNVTFRCDPISEHNRLYWYRQTLGQGPEFLTYFQNEAQLEKSRLLSDRFSAERPKGSFSTLEIQRTEQGDSAMYLCASSPTPGVGTGELFFGEGSRLTVL.

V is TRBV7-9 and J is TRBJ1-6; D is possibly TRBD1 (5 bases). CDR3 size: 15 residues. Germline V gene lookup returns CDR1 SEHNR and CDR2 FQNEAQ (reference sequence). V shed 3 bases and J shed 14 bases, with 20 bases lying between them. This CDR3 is CASSFTGTTDVALHF. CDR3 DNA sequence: TGTGCCAGCAGCTTCACCGGGACCACTGATGTGGCCCTCCACTTT.

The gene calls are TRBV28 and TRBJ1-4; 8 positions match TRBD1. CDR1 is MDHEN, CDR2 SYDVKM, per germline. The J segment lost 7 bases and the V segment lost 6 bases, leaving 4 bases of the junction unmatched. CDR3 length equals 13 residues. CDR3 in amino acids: CASSPDRGEKLFF. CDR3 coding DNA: TGTGCCAGCAGCCCCGACAGGGGTGAAAAACTGTTTTTT.

The DNA of the CDR3 is TGTGCCAGCAGGCCCGGCCGCAATCAGCCCCAGCATTTT. Protein sequence: CASRPGRNQPQHF. This sequence joins TRBV28 and TRBJ1-5; the D is unclear. This CDR3 contains 13 residues. From germline, CDR1 is MDHEN and CDR2 SYDVKM. V lost 6 bases and J 2 bases, leaving 8 bases between the germline ends.